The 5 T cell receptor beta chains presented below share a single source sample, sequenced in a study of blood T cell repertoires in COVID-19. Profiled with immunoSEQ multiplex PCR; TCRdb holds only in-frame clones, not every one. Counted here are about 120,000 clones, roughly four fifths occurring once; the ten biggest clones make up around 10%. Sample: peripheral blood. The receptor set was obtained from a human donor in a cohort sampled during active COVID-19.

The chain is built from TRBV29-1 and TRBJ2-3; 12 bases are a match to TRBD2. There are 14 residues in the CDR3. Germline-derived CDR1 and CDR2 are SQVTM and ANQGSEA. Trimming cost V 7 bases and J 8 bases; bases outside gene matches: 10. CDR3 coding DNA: TGCAGCGCCGGGGCTAGCGGGGGGGCGGTTACGCAGTATTTT. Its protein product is CSAGASGGAVTQYF.

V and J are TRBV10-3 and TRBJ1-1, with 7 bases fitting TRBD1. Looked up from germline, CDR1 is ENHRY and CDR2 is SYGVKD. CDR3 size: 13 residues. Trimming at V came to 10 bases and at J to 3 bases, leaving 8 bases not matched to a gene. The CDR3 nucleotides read TGTGCCACCGGCCCTCAGGGGGACACTGAAGCTTTCTTT. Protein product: CATGPQGDTEAFF.

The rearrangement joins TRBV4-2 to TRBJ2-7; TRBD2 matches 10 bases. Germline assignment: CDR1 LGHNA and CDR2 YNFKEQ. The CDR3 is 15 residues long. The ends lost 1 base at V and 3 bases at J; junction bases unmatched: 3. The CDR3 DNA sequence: TGTGCCAGCAGCCAAGCTCGACTAGCGGGCTACGAGCAGTACTTC. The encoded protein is CASSQARLAGYEQYF.

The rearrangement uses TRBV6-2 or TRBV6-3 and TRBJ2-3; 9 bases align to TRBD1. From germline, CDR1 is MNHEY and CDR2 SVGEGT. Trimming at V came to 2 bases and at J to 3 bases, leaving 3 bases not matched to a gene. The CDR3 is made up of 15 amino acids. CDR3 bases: TGTGCCAGCAGTTACCAACAGGGGGCAACAGATACGCAGTATTTT. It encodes CASSYQQGATDTQYF.

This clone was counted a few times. The CDR3 spells CASSPATGTETQYF. The CDR3 nucleotides are TGCGCCAGCAGCCCAGCTACAGGGACAGAGACCCAGTACTTC. The V gene is TRBV5-1, the J gene TRBJ2-5; the D gene is possibly TRBD1 (6 bases). Deletions cut 4 bases from V and 4 bases from J, with 14 bases between. The CDR3 totals 14 residues. Germline CDR1 and CDR2: SGHRS and YFSETQ.